This T cell receptor (beta chain) was sequenced in a study of T cell responses to AZD1222 COVID-19 vaccine. General study results and limits: Spike-specific TCRs gained breadth and depth after people received two AZD1222 doses. Clonal diversity may have been underestimated, and the donors were mostly white British, with more females than males. It was only a handful of AZD1222 recipients who were seropositive at baseline.

The assay was immunoSEQ multiplex PCR, and TCRdb's table has in-frame clones only and misses some. Of 88,000 or so clones listed, 75% to 90% are singletons. To note about this clone: What it binds is unknown.

The CDR3 has 13 amino acids. The V gene lost 11 bases and the J gene lost 3 bases, with 16 bases spanning the gap. Germline assignment: CDR1 MNHEY and CDR2 SVGAGI. The sample in question was peripheral blood, obtained on day 0 of AZD1222 vaccination. The sequence derives from an adult in good health. The chain carries TRBV6-5 and TRBJ1-1; tentatively, D is TRBD1 (5 bases). Here the CDR3 DNA reads TGTGCCGCACAGGCGGAGTTGTACACTGAAGCTTTCTTT. It encodes CAAQAELYTEAFF.